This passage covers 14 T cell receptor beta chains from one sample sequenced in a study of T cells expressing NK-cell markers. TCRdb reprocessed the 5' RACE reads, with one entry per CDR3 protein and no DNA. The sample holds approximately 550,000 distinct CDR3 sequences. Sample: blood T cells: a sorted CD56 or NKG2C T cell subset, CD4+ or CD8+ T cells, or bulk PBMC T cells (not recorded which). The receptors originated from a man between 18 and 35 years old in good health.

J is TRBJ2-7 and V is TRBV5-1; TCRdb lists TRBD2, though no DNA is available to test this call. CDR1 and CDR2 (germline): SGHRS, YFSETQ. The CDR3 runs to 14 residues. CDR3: CASSLDGGPGEQYF.

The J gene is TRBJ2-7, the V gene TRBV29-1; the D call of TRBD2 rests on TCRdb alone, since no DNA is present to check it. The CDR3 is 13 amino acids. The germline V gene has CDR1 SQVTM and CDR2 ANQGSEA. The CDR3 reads CSVTGTPNYEQYF.

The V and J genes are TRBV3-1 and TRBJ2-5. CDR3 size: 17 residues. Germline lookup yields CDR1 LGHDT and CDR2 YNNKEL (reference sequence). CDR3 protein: CASSQDLRDTWYETQYF.

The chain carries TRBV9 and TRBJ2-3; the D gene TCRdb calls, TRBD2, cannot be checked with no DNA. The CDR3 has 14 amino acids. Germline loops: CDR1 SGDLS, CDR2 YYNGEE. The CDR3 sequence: CASSVGGLRDTQYF.

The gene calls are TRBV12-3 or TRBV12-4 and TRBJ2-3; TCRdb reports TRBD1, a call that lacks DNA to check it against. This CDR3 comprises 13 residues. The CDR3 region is CATREFGTDTQYF.

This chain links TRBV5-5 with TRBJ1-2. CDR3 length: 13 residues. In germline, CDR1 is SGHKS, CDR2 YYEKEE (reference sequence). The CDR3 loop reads CASSLVGTGGYTF.

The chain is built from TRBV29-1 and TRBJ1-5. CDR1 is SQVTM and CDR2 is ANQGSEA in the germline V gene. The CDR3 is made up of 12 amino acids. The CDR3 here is CSVEVGGEPQHF.

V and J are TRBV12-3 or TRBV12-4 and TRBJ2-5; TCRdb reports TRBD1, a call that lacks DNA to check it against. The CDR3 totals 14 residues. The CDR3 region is CASSLLPLRETQYF.

The CDR3 spells CSARDPSGTGLSPLHF. The chain employs TRBV20-1 and TRBJ1-6; TCRdb lists TRBD1, though no DNA is available to test this call. Germline V gene lookup returns CDR1 DFQATT and CDR2 SNEGSKA (reference sequence). CDR3 length equals 16 residues.

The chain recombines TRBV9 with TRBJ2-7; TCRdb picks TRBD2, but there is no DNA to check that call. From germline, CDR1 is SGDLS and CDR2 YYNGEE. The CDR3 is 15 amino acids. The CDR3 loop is CASSVASGGTYEQYF.

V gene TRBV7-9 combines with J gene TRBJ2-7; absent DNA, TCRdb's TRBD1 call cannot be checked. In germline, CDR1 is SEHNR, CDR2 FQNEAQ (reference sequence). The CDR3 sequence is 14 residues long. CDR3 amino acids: CASSSTTGSYEQYF.

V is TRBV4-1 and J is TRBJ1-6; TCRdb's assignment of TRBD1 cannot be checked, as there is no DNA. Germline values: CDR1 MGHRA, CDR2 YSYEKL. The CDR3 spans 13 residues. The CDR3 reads CASRRQGDSPLHF.

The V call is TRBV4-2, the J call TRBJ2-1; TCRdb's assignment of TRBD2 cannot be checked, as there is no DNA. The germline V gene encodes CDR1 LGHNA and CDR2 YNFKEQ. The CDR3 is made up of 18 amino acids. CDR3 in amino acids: CASSLGGLAASSYNEQFF.

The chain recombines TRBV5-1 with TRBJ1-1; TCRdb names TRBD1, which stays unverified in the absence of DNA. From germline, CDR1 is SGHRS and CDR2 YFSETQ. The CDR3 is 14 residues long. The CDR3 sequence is CASSLPGQPGGAFF. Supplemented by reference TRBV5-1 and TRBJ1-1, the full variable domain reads KAGVTQTPRYLIKTRGQQVTLSCSPISGHRSVSWYQQTPGQGLQFLFEYFSETQRNKGNFPGRFSGRQFSNSRSEMNVSTLELGDSALYLCASSLPGQPGGAFFGQGTRLTVV.